This T cell receptor beta chain is drawn from a study of post-analysis software for immune sequencing data. Study context: In terms of disease course, relapsing-remitting, secondary progressive and progressive-relapsing multiple sclerosis were included.

The authors incorporated unique molecular identifiers into the TCR beta cDNA libraries. When roughly 0.9 to 10 million T cells were used, they gave a few hundred thousand cDNA molecules. TCRdb reprocessed the PCR reads with MiXCR, giving one entry per CDR3 protein. In the table there are 650,000 to 850,000 distinct CDR3 sequences, approximately 57% of which are singletons. On this clonotype: Its antigen is not known.

Study-wide findings and caveats: Multiple sclerosis patients showed significantly lower normalized Chao1 diversity than controls did. When the samples were clustered directly with F measure, those that had been prepared in the same batch showed strong co-clustering.

The sample was blood. The sequence came from a girl aged 10-17 years with multiple sclerosis.

This CDR3 is CASSQGLSGVYNEQFF. CDR3 DNA: TGCGCCAGCAGCCAAGGTCTAAGCGGGGTGTACAATGAGCAGTTCTTC. This chain joins TRBV4-1 and TRBJ2-1; TRBD2 aligns across 7 bases. CDR1 is MGHRA and CDR2 is YSYEKL in the germline V gene. The CDR3 length is 16 residues. The V segment lost 1 base and the J segment 4 bases; nucleotides outside the gene matches: 7.